The 26 T cell receptor beta chains in this list originate from one sample, sequenced in a study of T cells after yellow fever vaccination (dated by TCRdb to about 2019). According to the study, the label for this sample's treatment or condition signals: live attenuated yellow fever vaccine strain. Libraries were built with 5' RACE. Sequencing took place on an Illumina HiSeq 2500. TCRdb redid the processing of the public reads, applying fastp at Q25 and MiXCR, and retained in-frame beta chains. Records with the same CDR3 protein are collapsed into one entry carrying the most frequent genes and DNA. This sample has about 63,000 distinct CDR3 sequences in its table, and roughly 7.4% of those were observed once. Clones ranked in the top ten supply less than 40% of the sample. This specimen consisted of CD8+ T cells sorted from PBMCs, obtained 15 days after the yellow fever booster vaccination. The source is a man aged 30-40 years who received the YFV17D yellow fever vaccine.

In this sample, this clonotype is medium-sized. The chain uses TRBV29-1 and TRBJ2-3; 7 positions match TRBD1. After removal of 0 bases from V and 5 bases from J, the junction contained 8 bases not matched to a gene. The CDR3 has 15 amino acids. In germline, CDR1 is SQVTM, CDR2 ANQGSEA. CDR3 loop: CSVEDLQGRIDTQYF. The CDR3 nucleotides read TGCAGCGTTGAAGACCTACAGGGGAGAATAGATACGCAGTATTTT.

To note about this clonotype: One junction end does not reproduce the germline sequence, and a read error may be involved. This chain links TRBV27 with TRBJ2-3; TRBD2 matches 11 bases. CDR3 length: 15 residues. The germline V gene has CDR1 MNHEY and CDR2 SMNVEV (reference sequence). As DNA, the CDR3 is TGTTCCAGCAGTTTCGGACTAGCGGGTACAGATACGCAGTATTTT. The encoded protein is CSSSFGLAGTDTQYF.

In its sample, this clonotype was seen many times. The CDR3 DNA is TGTGCCAGCAGCTCCCGGGACAGGGGCACAGATACGCAGTATTTT. This codes for CASSSRDRGTDTQYF. The chain is built from TRBV7-2 and TRBJ2-3, with TRBD1 identical over 9 bases. V lost 4 bases and J lost 1; bases outside the gene matches: 3. This CDR3 is built from 15 residues. CDR1 is SGHTA, CDR2 FQGNSA, per germline.

This clonotype was recorded many times. V and J are TRBV11-2 and TRBJ2-1; tentative D call: TRBD2 (6 bases). From germline, CDR1 is SGHAT and CDR2 FQNNGV. Trimming took 5 bases from V and 3 from J, leaving 20 bases between them. The CDR3 contains 17 residues. CDR3 residues: CASSTWDSEWGYNEQFF. DNA of the CDR3: TGTGCCAGCAGCACCTGGGACTCGGAGTGGGGCTACAATGAGCAGTTCTTC.

This clonotype was counted many times. The rearrangement joins TRBV20-1 to TRBJ1-3; D gene unclear. The germline V gene encodes CDR1 DFQATT and CDR2 SNEGSKA (reference sequence). Trimming stripped 4 bases from V and 0 bases from J, with 13 bases between. There are 15 residues in the CDR3. The CDR3 sequence is CSATLDGYSGNTIYF. DNA for the CDR3: TGCAGTGCTACCTTGGACGGCTACTCTGGAAACACCATATATTTT.

This clonotype was recorded a few times. The CDR3 sequence: CATSRDLGGQGIPQHF. In DNA form, the CDR3 reads TGTGCCACCAGCAGAGATTTGGGAGGCCAAGGAATCCCCCAGCATTTT. The V gene is TRBV15, the J gene TRBJ1-5; the D is unclear. The CDR3 runs to 16 residues. Germline values: CDR1 LNHNV, CDR2 YYDKDF (reference sequence). V lost 0 bases and J 10 bases, leaving 19 bases between the germline ends.

The table lists this clonotype with many counts. The CDR3 DNA follows: TGTGCCAGCATCGGACTAGCGGGGGCCTATGATGAGCAGTTCTTC. Protein sequence: CASIGLAGAYDEQFF. The chain links TRBV28 to TRBJ2-1, with 13 nucleotides matching TRBD2. This CDR3 spans 15 amino acids. Germline CDR1 and CDR2: MDHEN and SYDVKM. Trimming cost V 7 bases and J 8 bases; bases outside gene matches: 8.

Regarding this clonotype: A much larger clonotype is one base distant, so this may be a read error. The V and J genes are TRBV7-9 and TRBJ2-3; D is perhaps TRBD2 (6 bases). V dropped 2 bases and J dropped 6 bases, with 9 bases sitting between them. Germline V gene lookup returns CDR1 SEHNR and CDR2 FQNEAQ (reference sequence). The CDR3 has 13 amino acids. This CDR3 is CASSLPTSDTQYF. The CDR3 nucleotides are TGTGCCAGCAGCTTACCTACTAGCGATACGCAGTATTTT.

In this sample, this clonotype turned up a few times. This chain uses TRBV5-6 with TRBJ2-7, with D perhaps TRBD2 (7 bases). Per germline, CDR1 SGHDT and CDR2 YYEEEE. The CDR3 runs 14 residues. The V end lost 4 bases, the J end lost 6 bases, and 17 bases lay between the germline ends. The CDR3: CASSGARGGPEQYF. The CDR3 DNA is TGTGCCAGCAGCGGAGCCCGCGGGGGCCCCGAGCAGTACTTC.

This clonotype was counted at least ten times. The chain combines TRBV7-8 with TRBJ2-7; a weak D match, TRBD1 (6 bases). From germline, CDR1 is SGHVS and CDR2 FQNEAQ. This CDR3 is built from 14 residues. V was pared by 1 base and J by 3 bases, with 10 bases between. The CDR3 protein is CASSLGAGDYEQYF. CDR3 bases: TGTGCCAGCAGCTTAGGGGCAGGGGACTACGAGCAGTACTTC.

Details on this clonotype: A much larger clone lies a single base off, so this may be a read error. The chain carries TRBV27 and TRBJ2-1; TRBD2 might be the D (6 bases). Trimming shortened V by 6 bases and J by 8 bases, and 17 bases separated the two germline ends. CDR3 length equals 14 residues. The V gene's germline CDR1 is MNHEY and CDR2 SMNVEV (reference sequence). CDR3: CASSTTGSGYEQFF. In DNA, the CDR3 is TGTGCCAGCAGCACTACCGGGAGCGGCTATGAGCAGTTCTTC.

On this clonotype itself: Possible read error: a much larger clone is one base away. V and J are TRBV11-2 and TRBJ2-5, with 10 bases identical to TRBD1. This CDR3 spans 16 amino acids. Germline V lookup: CDR1 SGHAT, CDR2 FQNNGV. The CDR3 reads CVSLPDTGQGRETQYF. CDR3 in DNA: TGTGTCAGCTTGCCAGATACGGGACAGGGGAGGGAGACCCAGTACTTC.

This clonotype was recorded many times. The chain uses TRBV5-1 and TRBJ2-2; perhaps D is TRBD1 or TRBD2 (6 bases each). The CDR3 has 15 residues. The V gene's germline CDR1 is SGHRS and CDR2 YFSETQ. The V and J ends lost 4 bases and 5 bases respectively, with 15 bases between them. The CDR3 nucleotides read TGCGCCAGCAGCCCGCTCCGGGGGCAGACCGGGGAGCTGTTTTTT. It specifies CASSPLRGQTGELFF.

This chain connects TRBV12-2 to TRBJ2-1; no DNA check was done on the table's D call, TRBD1. TRBV12-2 is given as a pseudogene. The CDR3 loop spans 24 amino acids. The CDR3 DNA is TGTGCAAGTCGCCCCCCTAGGGAATGGAGGGGCAGGTACCTTAGCGGTAGCTCCTACAATGAGCAGTTCTTC. It specifies CASRPPREWRGRYLSGSSYNEQFF.

This clonotype was detected many times. V is TRBV29-1 and J is TRBJ2-7, with a tentative D call TRBD1 (6 bases). Germline loops: CDR1 SQVTM, CDR2 ANQGSEA. Trimming pared 0 bases from V and 5 bases from J, leaving 11 bases between. There are 13 residues in the CDR3. The CDR3 bases are TGCAGCGTTGAAGAGGCAGGGGTGAACGAGCAGTACTTC. This gives the protein CSVEEAGVNEQYF.

There are many counts of this clonotype. The chain couples TRBV15 to TRBJ2-2, with 8 bases matching TRBD2. Germline V gene sequence: CDR1 LNHNV, CDR2 YYDKDF (reference sequence). The length of the CDR3 is 15 residues. After removal of 8 bases from V and 3 bases from J, the junction contained 8 bases not matched to a gene. The CDR3 nucleotides are TGTGCCACCTCGGTCGGACTAGCATACACCGGGGAGCTGTTTTTT. This encodes CATSVGLAYTGELFF.

As regards this clonotype: A read error may account for a junction end that differs from germline. The V and J genes are TRBV18 and TRBJ2-1; TRBD2 agrees at 13 bases. The germline V gene has CDR1 KGHSH and CDR2 LQKENI. This CDR3 has 16 residues. The CDR3 sequence: CDSSPPTSGRYNEQFF. The DNA of the CDR3 is TGTGACAGCTCACCACCGACTAGCGGGAGGTACAATGAGCAGTTCTTC.

This clonotype was detected ten times or more. The rearrangement links TRBV29-1 to TRBJ2-1; D is perhaps TRBD2 (6 bases). This CDR3 is built from 14 residues. Per germline, CDR1 SQVTM and CDR2 ANQGSEA. V gave up 3 bases and J gave up 15 bases, with 24 bases separating them. The CDR3 sequence is CSVERETTPGVPFF. The CDR3 DNA follows: TGCAGCGTTGAGAGGGAAACCACCCCGGGAGTGCCGTTCTTC.

This clonotype was detected many times. The chain is built from TRBV3-1 and TRBJ2-3; 9 bases are shared with TRBD2. This CDR3 is built from 15 residues. V was pared by 1 base and J by 5 bases, with 4 bases of the junction left unmatched. In germline, CDR1 is LGHDT, CDR2 YNNKEL (reference sequence). For the CDR3, the DNA is TGTGCCAGCAGCCAAGTTGCGGGAGGGCGAGATACGCAGTATTTT. The encoded protein is CASSQVAGGRDTQYF.

At least ten counts were recorded for this clonotype. The chain recombines TRBV12-3 or TRBV12-4 with TRBJ2-5; 10 bases map to TRBD1. The junction had 6 bases not matched to a gene; V was cut back by 6 bases and J by 5 bases. The CDR3 has 14 amino acids. CDR3 nucleotides: TGTGCCAGCAGCCCGGACAGGGGGTGGGAGACCCAGTACTTC. As protein: CASSPDRGWETQYF.

The chain has TRBV25-1 and TRBJ2-7; D ambiguous. The CDR3 is made up of 14 amino acids. V gave up 3 bases and J gave up 5 bases, with 14 bases separating them. The germline CDR1 and CDR2 sequences are MGHDK and SYGVNS. The CDR3 region has the DNA TGTGCCAGCAGTGACCGGACGAGCACTGACGAGCAGTACTTC. Residues: CASSDRTSTDEQYF.

The rearrangement joins TRBV3-1 to TRBJ2-7; 7 bases agree with TRBD2. The germline V gene has CDR1 LGHDT and CDR2 YNNKEL (reference sequence). Trimming removed 2 bases from V and 3 bases from J; junction bases left unmatched: 7. The CDR3 totals 15 residues. The CDR3 bases are TGTGCCAGCAGCCAATTAGCGGGCAGTTTCTACGAGCAGTACTTC. Amino acid sequence: CASSQLAGSFYEQYF.

This clonotype was detected many times. This chain uses TRBV6-1 with TRBJ1-1, with 7 bases lining up with TRBD1. The CDR3 length is 13 residues. The junction had 5 bases not matched to a gene; V was cut back by 8 bases and J by 2 bases. The germline gives CDR1 MNHNS, CDR2 SASEGT. In DNA form, the CDR3 reads TGTGCCAGCGGACAGGACAAAAACACTGAAGCTTTCTTT. Amino acid sequence: CASGQDKNTEAFF.

This clonotype was seen ten or more times. This chain joins TRBV9 and TRBJ2-7; 7 bases fit TRBD1. V gave up 3 bases and J gave up 3 bases; unmatched junction bases: 3. Germline V gene lookup returns CDR1 SGDLS and CDR2 YYNGEE. This CDR3 spans 13 amino acids. The CDR3 loop reads CASSGTGVYEQYF. The CDR3, as DNA: TGTGCCAGCAGCGGCACAGGGGTCTACGAGCAGTACTTC.

The V call is TRBV11-2, the J call TRBJ2-7, with a possible D match to TRBD1 (6 bases). The CDR3 runs 13 residues. The germline V gene has CDR1 SGHAT and CDR2 FQNNGV. V was cut by 5 bases and J by 0 bases, with 8 bases left in between. CDR3 DNA sequence: TGTGCCAGCAGCCAAGGGGGCTCCTACGAGCAGTACTTC. It is translated as CASSQGGSYEQYF. Supplemented by reference TRBV11-2 and TRBJ2-7, the full variable domain reads EAGVAQSPRYKIIEKRQSVAFWCNPISGHATLYWYQQILGQGPKLLIQFQNNGVVDDSQLPKDRFSAERLKGVDSTLKIQPAKLEDSAVYLCASSQGGSYEQYFGPGTRLTVT.

This clonotype was detected ten times or more. This sequence joins TRBV29-1 and TRBJ1-1; D unresolved. Germline V gene data show CDR1 as SQVTM and CDR2 as ANQGSEA. CDR3 size: 12 residues. The ends were cut back, 0 bases at V and 5 bases at J, with 7 bases in the middle. DNA for the CDR3: TGCAGCGTTGAAGAGAGCGAAACTGAAGCTTTCTTT. Amino acids: CSVEESETEAFF.